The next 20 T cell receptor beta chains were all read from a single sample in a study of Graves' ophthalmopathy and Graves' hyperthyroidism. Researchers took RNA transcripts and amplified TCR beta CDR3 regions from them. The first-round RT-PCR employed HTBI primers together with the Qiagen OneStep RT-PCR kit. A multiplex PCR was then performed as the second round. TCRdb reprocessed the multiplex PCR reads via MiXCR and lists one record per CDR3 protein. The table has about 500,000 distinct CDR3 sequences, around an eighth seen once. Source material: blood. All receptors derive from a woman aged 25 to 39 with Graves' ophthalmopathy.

The CDR3 DNA follows: TGTGCCAGCAGTTACTCGGGACAGGGAAACGAGCAGTACTTC. Protein: CASSYSGQGNEQYF. The chain employs TRBV6-5 and TRBJ2-7; 9 nucleotides align to TRBD1. After removal of 0 bases from V and 5 bases from J, the junction contained 2 bases not matched to a gene. CDR1 is MNHEY, CDR2 SVGAGI, per germline. The CDR3 is 14 residues long.

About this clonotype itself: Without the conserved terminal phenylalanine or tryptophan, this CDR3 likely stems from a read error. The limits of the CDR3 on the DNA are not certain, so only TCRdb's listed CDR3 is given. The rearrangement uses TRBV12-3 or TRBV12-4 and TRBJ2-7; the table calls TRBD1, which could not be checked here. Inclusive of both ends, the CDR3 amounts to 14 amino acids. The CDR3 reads CASSLAVSGYEQCL.

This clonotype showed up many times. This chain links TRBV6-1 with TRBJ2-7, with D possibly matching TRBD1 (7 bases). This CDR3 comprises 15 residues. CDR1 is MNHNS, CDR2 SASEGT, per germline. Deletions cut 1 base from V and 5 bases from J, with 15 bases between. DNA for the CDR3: TGTGCCAGCAGTGAAGATTGGCAGGGGGGTGACGAGCAGTACTTC. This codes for CASSEDWQGGDEQYF.

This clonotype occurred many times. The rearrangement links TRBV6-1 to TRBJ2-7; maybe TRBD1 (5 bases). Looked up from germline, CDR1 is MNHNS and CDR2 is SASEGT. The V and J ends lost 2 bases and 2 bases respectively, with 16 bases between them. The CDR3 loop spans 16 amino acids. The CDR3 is CASSEPRVKGTYEQYF. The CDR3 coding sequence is TGTGCCAGCAGTGAACCCAGGGTGAAGGGGACCTACGAGCAGTACTTC.

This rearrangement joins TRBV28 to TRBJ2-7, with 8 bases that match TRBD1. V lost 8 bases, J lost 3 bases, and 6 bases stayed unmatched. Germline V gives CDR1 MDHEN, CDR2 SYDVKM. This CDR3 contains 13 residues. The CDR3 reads CASLGQGDYEQYF. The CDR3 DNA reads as TGTGCCAGCCTAGGACAGGGTGACTACGAGCAGTACTTC.

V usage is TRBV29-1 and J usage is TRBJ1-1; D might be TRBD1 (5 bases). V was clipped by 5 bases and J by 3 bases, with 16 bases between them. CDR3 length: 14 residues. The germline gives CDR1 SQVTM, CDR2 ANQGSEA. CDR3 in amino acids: CSVLLGGSDTEAFF. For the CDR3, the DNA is TGCAGCGTTTTGCTTGGGGGGAGCGACACTGAAGCTTTCTTT.

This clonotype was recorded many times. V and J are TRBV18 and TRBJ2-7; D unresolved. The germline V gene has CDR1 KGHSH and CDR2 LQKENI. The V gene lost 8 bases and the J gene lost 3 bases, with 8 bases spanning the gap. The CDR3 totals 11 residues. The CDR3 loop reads CASSPNYEQYF. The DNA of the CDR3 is TGTGCCAGCAGCCCCAACTACGAGCAGTACTTC.

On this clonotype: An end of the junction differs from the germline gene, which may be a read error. The CDR3 loop is CASSPMGRRGLAKNIKYF. The CDR3, as DNA: TGTGCCAGCAGCCCCATGGGGAGGCGGGGGCTAGCCAAAAACATTAAGTACTTC. The V and J genes are TRBV11-2 and TRBJ2-4, with D tentatively TRBD2 (7 bases). The CDR3 totals 18 residues. Germline V gene sequence: CDR1 SGHAT, CDR2 FQNNGV.

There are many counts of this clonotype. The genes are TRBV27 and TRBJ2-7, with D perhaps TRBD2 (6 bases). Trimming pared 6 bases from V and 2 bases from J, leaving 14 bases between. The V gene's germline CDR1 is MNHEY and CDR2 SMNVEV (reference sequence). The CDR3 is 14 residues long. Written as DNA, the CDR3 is TGTGCCAGCAGCTTGGGAGGCGGAACCTACGAGCAGTACTTC. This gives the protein CASSLGGGTYEQYF.

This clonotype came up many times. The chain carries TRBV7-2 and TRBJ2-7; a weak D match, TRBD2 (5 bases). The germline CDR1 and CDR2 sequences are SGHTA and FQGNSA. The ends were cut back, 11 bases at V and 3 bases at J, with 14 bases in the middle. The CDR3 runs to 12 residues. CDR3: CAVGLLYYEQYF. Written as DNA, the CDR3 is TGTGCCGTAGGACTCCTCTACTACGAGCAGTACTTC.

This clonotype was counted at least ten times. The CDR3 sequence is CASSLQEGVGGEAFF. The CDR3 DNA follows: TGTGCCAGCTCCCTCCAGGAGGGAGTGGGTGGTGAAGCTTTCTTT. The rearrangement links TRBV12-3 or TRBV12-4 to TRBJ1-1; D ambiguous. With 8 bases removed from V and 7 bases from J, the gap between germline ends came to 23 bases. The CDR3 covers 15 residues.

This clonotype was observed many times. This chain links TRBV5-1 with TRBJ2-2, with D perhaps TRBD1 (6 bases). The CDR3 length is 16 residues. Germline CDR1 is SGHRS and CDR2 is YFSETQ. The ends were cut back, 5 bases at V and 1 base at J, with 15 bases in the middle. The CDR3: CASSPTGQMNTGELFF. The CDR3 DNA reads TGCGCCAGCAGTCCTACAGGACAGATGAACACCGGGGAGCTGTTTTTT.

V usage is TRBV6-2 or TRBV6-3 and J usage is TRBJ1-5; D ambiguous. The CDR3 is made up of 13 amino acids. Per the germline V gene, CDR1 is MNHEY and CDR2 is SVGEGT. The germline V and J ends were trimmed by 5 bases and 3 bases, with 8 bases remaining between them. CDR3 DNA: TGTGCCAGCAGTGCCTGGAACAATCAGCCCCAGCATTTT. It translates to CASSAWNNQPQHF.

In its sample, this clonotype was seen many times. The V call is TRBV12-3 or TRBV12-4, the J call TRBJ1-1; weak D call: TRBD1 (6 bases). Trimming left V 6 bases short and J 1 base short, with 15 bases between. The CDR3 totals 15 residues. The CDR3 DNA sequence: TGTGCCAGCAGGTTGACGGGCAGGGGGAACACTGAAGCTTTCTTT. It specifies CASRLTGRGNTEAFF.

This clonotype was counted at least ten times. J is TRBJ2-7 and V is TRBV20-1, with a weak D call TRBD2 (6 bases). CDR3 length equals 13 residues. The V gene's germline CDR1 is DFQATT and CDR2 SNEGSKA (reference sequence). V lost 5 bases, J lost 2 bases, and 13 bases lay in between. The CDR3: CSARERRTYEQYF. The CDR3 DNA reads TGCAGTGCTCGGGAGCGCAGGACCTACGAGCAGTACTTC.

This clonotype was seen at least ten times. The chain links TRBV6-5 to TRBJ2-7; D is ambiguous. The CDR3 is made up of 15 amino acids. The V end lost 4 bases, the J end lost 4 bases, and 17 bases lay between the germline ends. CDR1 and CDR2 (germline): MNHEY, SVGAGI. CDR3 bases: TGTGCCAGCAGTTTAACGAGGACCACCGTTTACGAGCAGTACTTC. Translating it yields CASSLTRTTVYEQYF.

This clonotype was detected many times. CDR3 in DNA: TGTGCCAGCGGATCGGACAGTGATGGCGAGCAGTACTTC. Its translation: CASGSDSDGEQYF. The chain employs TRBV2 and TRBJ2-7, with a weak D call TRBD1 (6 bases). The length of the CDR3 is 13 residues. Germline CDR1 reads SNHLY; CDR2 reads FYNNEI. Trimming removed 8 bases from V and 6 bases from J, with 17 bases in between.

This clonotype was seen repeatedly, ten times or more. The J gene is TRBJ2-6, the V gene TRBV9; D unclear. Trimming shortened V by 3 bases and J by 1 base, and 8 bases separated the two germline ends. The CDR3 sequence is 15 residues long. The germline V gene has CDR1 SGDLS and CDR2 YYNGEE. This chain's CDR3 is CASSATASGANVLTF. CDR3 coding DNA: TGTGCCAGCAGCGCCACAGCGTCTGGGGCCAACGTCCTGACTTTC. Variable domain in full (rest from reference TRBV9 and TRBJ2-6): DSGVTQTPKHLITATGQRVTLRCSPRSGDLSVYWYQQSLDQGLQFLIQYYNGEERAKGNILERFSAQQFPDLHSELNLSSLELGDSALYFCASSATASGANVLTFGAGSRLTVL.

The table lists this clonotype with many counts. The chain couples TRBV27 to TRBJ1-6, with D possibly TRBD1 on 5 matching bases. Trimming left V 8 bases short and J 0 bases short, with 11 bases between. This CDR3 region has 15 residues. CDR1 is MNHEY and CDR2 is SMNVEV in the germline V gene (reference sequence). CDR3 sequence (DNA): TGTGCCAGCTGGGACCGTGGCTCCTATAATTCACCCCTCCACTTT. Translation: CASWDRGSYNSPLHF.

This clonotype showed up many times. The CDR3 nucleotides are TGTGCCAGCACCCCTGGGACAGGGGGGGTTAGCTCCTACGAGCAGTACTTC. It yields the protein CASTPGTGGVSSYEQYF. V gene TRBV12-3 or TRBV12-4 combines with J gene TRBJ2-7, with 11 bases that match TRBD1. V lost 7 bases to trimming and J lost 0 bases; unmatched junction nucleotides: 11. There are 17 residues in the CDR3.